This note documents a single TCR beta chain sequence. Its specific antigen is unknown. Given a much more abundant clone one base away, this may be a read error. Every donor was a healthy Caucasian. The twin cohort comprised three pairs of female monozygotic twins, all aged roughly 18 to 30 years. Peripheral blood mononuclear cells were used as the source from which RNA for TCR libraries was isolated. Ends trimmed: V by 5 bases, J by 0 bases; bases unmatched to a gene: 9. The germline V gene (reference sequence) gives CDR1 as DFQATT and CDR2 as SNEGSKA. From cysteine to phenylalanine, the CDR3 is 17 amino acids long. Left in the record is the CDR3 DNA by itself, 51 bases read in frame from the first base. The data are from a study of identical twins (dated by TCRdb to about 2016). Broadly, across the study: To test whether fetal clonotypes persist, this study deep-sequenced TCR alpha and beta repertoires from monozygotic twins, from unrelated adults of various ages, and from cord blood. To rule out contamination, the twin experiments were replicated at different times with different library preparation protocols.

The library came from 5' RACE. Sequencing used an Illumina HiSeq 2000. Template switching added a universal primer binding site, and the final cDNA carried a unique molecular identifier that allowed TCR cDNA molecules to be counted accurately. First-strand cDNA for TCR alpha and beta chains was synthesized from specific primers in the conserved constant-segment region. To control for contamination, each cDNA library was double barcoded with a SMART-Mk sample barcode plus Illumina barcodes. TruSeq adapter sequences along with Illumina sample barcodes were introduced in two successive PCR steps. The Illumina HiSeq platform was used with custom primers to sequence TCR alpha and beta cDNA libraries. As for the authors' bioinformatics: MiGEC processed the raw reads to extract unique molecular identifiers, while MiXCR was used to determine the CDR3 positions. Recombination models were inferred per individual with the repgenHMM and IGoR tools using an EM algorithm. Shared clonotype analysis was performed with the tcR package in R, normalizing sharing by the product of cloneset sizes. To study raw recombination free of thymic and clonal selection effects, out-of-frame nonproductive sequences were analyzed. Using fastp trimming at Q25 and MiXCR clonotype assembly, TCRdb reanalyzed the public sequencing data and kept in-frame beta chains. One record per CDR3 amino acid sequence lists the most common genes and DNA. TCRdb assigned the V and J calls; the authors' analysis was not used. Present in this sample are around 680,000 distinct CDR3 sequences, under 9% of which were seen just once. Jointly, the top ten make up 0.75% to 1% of the sample.

Results and caveats for the whole study, not just this receptor: Conclusions relied on cross-sectional statistical analysis, since the same donors could not be followed over many years. Fewer insertions were carried by abundant cord blood beta clonotypes; a weaker similar trend was observed in young adult naive repertoires, while no such trend was observed in memory repertoires. Compared with coincidental sharing between unrelated individuals, an excess of low generation-probability sequences was observed among out-of-frame TCR alpha sequences shared between twins. Out-of-frame TCR alpha sharing in monozygotic twins was systematically underestimated by recombination models, whereas sharing between unrelated individuals was in agreement with the recombination models. The excess sharing between twins in beta out-of-frame sequences was weaker because fewer shared sequences reduced the signal-to-noise ratio. Invariant T cells such as MAIT and iNKT could partly confound zero-insertion analyses, although diverse VJ usage argued against such confounding for most clonotypes.

This sample also belongs to another study, concerning yellow fever vaccine responses in identical twins. Per the second study: The authors reported that the T cell response to vaccination in identical twins appeared partly convergent and partly personalized. The study precisely tracked vaccine-responding T cell clones in identical twins.

This TCR was recovered from a woman under 30 in good health. The sequence links TRBV20-1 to TRBJ2-1; TRBD2 agrees with 11 junctional bases. Sequences were obtained from PBMCs. The DNA sequence reads TGCAGTGCTCGAGCTAGCGGGGGGACGAGCTCCTACAATGAGCAGTTCTTC. Its translation reads: CSARASGGTSSYNEQFF.